This T cell receptor beta chain was recorded in a study of T-cell memory formation after mild COVID-19. Study details: Largely, the TCR clusters proved donor specific.

Via MiXCR, TCRdb re-called the 5' RACE reads, giving one row per CDR3 protein. The table lists around 200,000 distinct CDR3 sequences, roughly 18% of them singletons. The V gene's germline CDR1 is ENHRY and CDR2 SYGVKD. The CDR3 loop spans 14 amino acids. Trimming removed 3 bases at V and 0 bases at J, with 9 bases between. Study-level findings and limits: Mainly CM and EM harbored the contracting CD4+ clones; mainly EMRA harbored the CD8+ ones. Specificity for SARS-CoV-2 was not confirmed among the second-wave clones peaking on day 37.

Details on this clonotype: The antigen is unknown.

The sequenced sample consisted of PBMCs or a T cell subset sorted from them (not recorded which). This clonotype originated in a man between 18 and 29 years old who had mild COVID-19 (a few samples of this study predate the infection). Cell type and time point are not known. The genes are TRBV10-3 and TRBJ2-7, with TRBD2 as a possible D gene (5 bases). CDR3 sequence reads: CAISERGSSYEQYV. Here the CDR3 DNA reads TGTGCCATCAGTGAAAGAGGGAGCTCCTACGAGCAGTACGTC.